These 26 T cell receptor beta chains were all obtained from the same sample, sequenced in a study of beta chain features in type 1 diabetes. Antigens for these TCRs are unknown. Sequencing targeted expressed TCRB transcripts, as all isolated RNA had been reverse transcribed. Produced via immunoSEQ multiplex PCR; TCRdb's table is partial and in-frame only. The sample consists of fewer than 200,000 clones, approximately 10% of them appearing once. Study-wide results and limits: In every one of the four CD4+ subsets, TCRB CDR3s were moderately but significantly shorter in Type 1 diabetes patients.

The sequenced material came from central memory CD4+ T cells from blood. The receptors derive from a young man with type 1 diabetes.

This clone was picked up many times. The V gene is TRBV29-1, the J gene TRBJ2-2; 7 bases map to TRBD1. Germline V CDR1 and CDR2: SQVTM, ANQGSEA. J gave up 2 bases and V 6 bases, and 15 bases lay outside the gene matches. The CDR3 sequence is 17 residues long. The DNA for the CDR3 is TGCAGCGTCCGACAGGGAAGCACCTTAACAAACACCGGGGAGCTGTTTTTT. It encodes CSVRQGSTLTNTGELFF.

This sequence joins TRBV5-1 and TRBJ2-1; 9 positions match TRBD2. CDR3 length: 15 residues. The J segment lost 4 bases and the V segment lost 5 bases, leaving 7 bases of the junction unmatched. CDR1 is SGHRS, CDR2 YFSETQ, per germline. The CDR3 nucleotides read TGCGCCAGCAGTCTGCTAGCGGGACCATACAATGAGCAGTTCTTC. Translation gives CASSLLAGPYNEQFF.

V gene TRBV28 combines with J gene TRBJ2-5; tentatively, D is TRBD1 (5 bases). The CDR3 is 15 amino acids. Trimming removed 6 bases at V and 5 bases at J, with 19 bases between. Germline V lookup: CDR1 MDHEN, CDR2 SYDVKM. CDR3 sequence: CASRGWSRGDETQYF. The CDR3 bases are TGTGCCAGCAGGGGGTGGAGTAGGGGCGACGAGACCCAGTACTTC.

This clone turned up a few times. The rearrangement joins TRBV7-9 to TRBJ2-7; 7 bases line up with TRBD1. Germline trimming cut 5 bases from V and 4 bases from J; bases unmatched to any gene: 5. In germline, CDR1 is SEHNR, CDR2 FQNEAQ (reference sequence). The CDR3 is 13 amino acids. This CDR3 reads CASSPGQNYEQYF. Written as DNA, the CDR3 is TGTGCCAGCAGCCCGGGACAGAATTACGAGCAGTACTTC.

The rearrangement links TRBV20-1 to TRBJ2-1; D not certain. This CDR3 is 8 amino acids long. V shed 7 bases and J shed 7 bases, with 2 bases lying between them. CDR1 DFQATT and CDR2 SNEGSKA come from the germline V gene (reference sequence). CDR3: CSVNEQFF. The CDR3 DNA reads TGCAGTGTAAATGAGCAGTTCTTC.

CDR3 amino acids: CASSQGHTGELFF. The CDR3 DNA reads TGTGCCAGCAGCCAAGGGCACACCGGGGAGCTGTTTTTT. This chain connects TRBV4-2 to TRBJ2-2, with D uncertain. The CDR3 has 13 residues. Germline values: CDR1 LGHNA, CDR2 YNFKEQ. V lost 1 base, J lost 3 bases, and 3 bases lay in between.

Comment on this clone: The same CDR3 arises from other DNA sequences in this sample as well. This chain connects TRBV2 to TRBJ1-5, with TRBD1 identical over 9 bases. V lost 4 bases and J lost 5; bases outside the gene matches: 0. The CDR3 runs to 13 residues. Germline V gene lookup returns CDR1 SNHLY and CDR2 FYNNEI. CDR3: CASSGTGDQPQHF. The DNA of the CDR3 is TGTGCCAGCAGTGGGACAGGGGATCAGCCCCAGCATTTT.

The V call is TRBV2, the J call TRBJ2-3, with 12 bases that match TRBD2. J lost 3 bases, V lost 9 bases, and 7 bases had no gene match. The CDR3 length is 15 residues. Germline V gene sequence: CDR1 SNHLY, CDR2 FYNNEI. The CDR3: CASAGLAGTTDTQYF. CDR3 nucleotides: TGTGCCAGTGCGGGACTAGCGGGTACTACAGATACGCAGTATTTT.

CDR3 in DNA: TGTGCCAGCAGCCAAGTGGCGGGAGGTGGGCGAGAGACCCAGTACTTC. Its protein product is CASSQVAGGGRETQYF. The J gene is TRBJ2-5, the V gene TRBV4-2, with TRBD2 matching over 8 bases. Trimming cost V 1 base and J 4 bases; bases outside gene matches: 8. CDR3 length equals 16 residues. Germline V CDR1 and CDR2: LGHNA, YNFKEQ.

This chain uses TRBV7-8 with TRBJ1-1; the D gene is possibly TRBD1 (5 bases). CDR3 length equals 16 residues. Trimming pared 4 bases from V and 1 base from J, leaving 16 bases between. From germline, CDR1 is SGHVS and CDR2 FQNEAQ. The CDR3 sequence: CASSSRGRAKNTEAFF. In DNA, the CDR3 is TGTGCCAGCAGCTCCCGAGGCAGGGCCAAGAACACTGAAGCTTTCTTT.

This clone has more than one count but fewer than ten. The chain employs TRBV30 and TRBJ1-1, with 9 positions matching TRBD1. Germline CDR1 and CDR2: GTSNPN and SVGIG (reference sequence). This CDR3 has 14 amino acids. J gave up 4 bases and V 2 bases, and 5 bases lay outside the gene matches. The CDR3 spells CAWSFTGGVTEAFF. The CDR3 DNA sequence: TGTGCCTGGAGTTTTACAGGGGGCGTCACTGAAGCTTTCTTT.

This clone has a handful of counts. The chain links TRBV30 to TRBJ2-1, with D perhaps matching TRBD1 (7 bases). Germline V gene data show CDR1 as GTSNPN and CDR2 as SVGIG (reference sequence). The CDR3 extends over 17 amino acids. Trimming cost V 5 bases and J 7 bases, with 27 bases left between them. CDR3 DNA: TGTGCCTGGCGAAAGAGATCCCAGGGGGGTTTCGGTAATGAGCAGTTCTTC. Translated, it gives CAWRKRSQGGFGNEQFF.

This clone appeared a few times. This chain uses TRBV20-1 with TRBJ2-7; D is unclear. The CDR3 is made up of 11 amino acids. V was trimmed by 6 bases and J by 6 bases, leaving 12 bases between them. Looked up from germline, CDR1 is DFQATT and CDR2 is SNEGSKA (reference sequence). Here the CDR3 DNA reads TGCAGTGCGGGCGATCCGACCGAGCAGTACTTC. It yields the protein CSAGDPTEQYF.

V and J are TRBV7-9 and TRBJ2-1, with TRBD2 identical over 7 bases. Germline CDR1 and CDR2: SEHNR and FQNEAQ (reference sequence). The CDR3 has 15 amino acids. The ends lost 3 bases at V and 5 bases at J; junction bases unmatched: 7. The CDR3 DNA reads as TGTGCCAGCAGCTTGGCGGGAGACATCGACAATGAGCAGTTCTTC. Translated: CASSLAGDIDNEQFF. Looking up the rest from reference TRBV7-9 and TRBJ2-1 gives the full variable domain: DTGVSQNPRHKITKRGQNVTFRCDPISEHNRLYWYRQTLGQGPEFLTYFQNEAQLEKSRLLSDRFSAERPKGSFSTLEIQRTEQGDSAMYLCASSLAGDIDNEQFFGPGTRLTVL.

The sample holds a few counts of this clone. This chain connects TRBV9 to TRBJ2-3; no reliable D call. This CDR3 region has 16 residues. V gave up 0 bases and J gave up 2 bases, with 13 bases separating them. Germline CDR1 SGDLS, CDR2 YYNGEE. DNA of the CDR3: TGTGCCAGCAGCGTAGCTCCCACGAAACACACAGATACGCAGTATTTT. It encodes CASSVAPTKHTDTQYF. The full variable domain, completed using reference TRBV9 and TRBJ2-3, is DSGVTQTPKHLITATGQRVTLRCSPRSGDLSVYWYQQSLDQGLQFLIQYYNGEERAKGNILERFSAQQFPDLHSELNLSSLELGDSALYFCASSVAPTKHTDTQYFGPGTRLTVL.

This clone came up a few times. The genes are TRBV28 and TRBJ2-2, with D perhaps TRBD2 (7 bases). The CDR3 consists of 16 residues. V was trimmed by 5 bases and J by 6 bases, leaving 19 bases between them. CDR1 is MDHEN, CDR2 SYDVKM, per germline. CDR3 sequence: CASSHWRLGGAGELFF. In nucleotides, the CDR3 is TGTGCCAGCAGTCATTGGAGACTAGGGGGGGCCGGGGAGCTGTTTTTT.

V and J are TRBV7-6 and TRBJ2-7; tentatively, D is TRBD2 (9 bases). Trimming left V 5 bases short and J 6 bases short, with 29 bases between. Germline CDR1 is SGHVS and CDR2 is FNYEAQ. There are 18 residues in the CDR3. This chain's CDR3 is CASSTAGTGSSGRREQYF. The CDR3 bases are TGTGCCAGCAGCACGGCCGGGACAGGAAGTAGCGGGAGACGCGAGCAGTACTTC.

This chain joins TRBV5-1 and TRBJ2-6; D ambiguous. This CDR3 spans 16 amino acids. The V gene's germline CDR1 is SGHRS and CDR2 YFSETQ. Trimming pared 0 bases from V and 0 bases from J, leaving 7 bases between. Here the CDR3 reads CASSLVDSSGANVLTF. CDR3 DNA sequence: TGCGCCAGCAGCTTGGTCGATAGCTCTGGGGCCAACGTCCTGACTTTC.

The rearrangement links TRBV5-4 to TRBJ1-2; D call uncertain. This CDR3 has 14 amino acids. Per the germline V gene, CDR1 is SGHNT and CDR2 is YYREEE (reference sequence). Trimming took off 2 bases at V and 3 bases at J, with 11 bases between the two ends. The CDR3 DNA reads as TGTGCCAGCAGCTTACGGGAGTTCCACTATGGCTACACCTTC. It translates to CASSLREFHYGYTF.

This chain joins TRBV6-5 and TRBJ2-5; D is ambiguous. V was shortened by 2 bases and J by 3 bases, with 10 bases between the two germline ends. The germline gives CDR1 MNHEY, CDR2 SVGAGI. The CDR3 is made up of 14 amino acids. The CDR3 loop reads CASSYLAAEETQYF. The CDR3 DNA follows: TGTGCCAGCAGTTACCTGGCGGCAGAAGAGACCCAGTACTTC.

V usage is TRBV11-2 and J usage is TRBJ2-3; D possibly corresponds to TRBD2 (6 bases). The CDR3 loop spans 17 amino acids. Germline assignment: CDR1 SGHAT and CDR2 FQNNGV. Trimming left V 5 bases short and J 5 bases short, with 23 bases between. The CDR3 loop reads CASSLSGQGRYGDTQYF. CDR3 DNA: TGTGCCAGCAGCCTGAGCGGGCAGGGACGGTATGGAGATACGCAGTATTTT.

V gene TRBV30 combines with J gene TRBJ2-3; weak D call: TRBD2 (5 bases). The CDR3 runs 13 residues. CDR1 and CDR2 (germline): GTSNPN, SVGIG (reference sequence). Trimming stripped 5 bases from V and 10 bases from J, with 19 bases between. The CDR3 region has the DNA TGTGCCTGGTGGACTCCGGAGAGCTTTGCGCAGTATTTT. This codes for CAWWTPESFAQYF.

This clone appeared a few times. The V gene is TRBV7-8, the J gene TRBJ2-7; maybe TRBD2 (5 bases). V lost 2 bases and J lost 7, with 15 bases in between. Per the germline V gene, CDR1 is SGHVS and CDR2 is FQNEAQ. CDR3 size: 14 residues. CDR3 protein: CASSLLEGVGEQYF. The CDR3 coding sequence is TGTGCCAGCAGCTTATTAGAGGGAGTTGGAGAGCAGTACTTC.

The chain is built from TRBV7-8 and TRBJ1-2, with 10 bases lining up with TRBD1. The germline gives CDR1 SGHVS, CDR2 FQNEAQ. This CDR3 comprises 15 residues. Germline trimming cut 4 bases from V and 2 bases from J; bases unmatched to any gene: 4. The DNA for the CDR3 is TGTGCCAGCAGCTCGGGACAGGGGATCAACTATGGCTACACCTTC. Amino acid sequence: CASSSGQGINYGYTF.

This clone was recorded only once. The chain employs TRBV30 and TRBJ1-1, with 8 bases identical to TRBD1. The ends lost 8 bases at V and 4 bases at J; junction bases unmatched: 6. Germline V CDR1 and CDR2: GTSNPN, SVGIG (reference sequence). CDR3 size: 12 residues. CDR3: CAGAGGGTEAFF. CDR3 in DNA: TGTGCCGGAGCAGGGGGCGGCACTGAAGCTTTCTTT.

The chain couples TRBV29-1 to TRBJ1-4; 8 positions match TRBD1. CDR3 length: 15 amino acids. CDR1 is SQVTM and CDR2 is ANQGSEA in the germline V gene. With V trimmed by 7 bases and J by 7 bases, 14 bases remained unmatched. The CDR3 protein is CSAGSFGQGSEKLFF. The CDR3 DNA follows: TGCAGCGCTGGTAGCTTTGGACAGGGTAGTGAAAAACTGTTTTTT.